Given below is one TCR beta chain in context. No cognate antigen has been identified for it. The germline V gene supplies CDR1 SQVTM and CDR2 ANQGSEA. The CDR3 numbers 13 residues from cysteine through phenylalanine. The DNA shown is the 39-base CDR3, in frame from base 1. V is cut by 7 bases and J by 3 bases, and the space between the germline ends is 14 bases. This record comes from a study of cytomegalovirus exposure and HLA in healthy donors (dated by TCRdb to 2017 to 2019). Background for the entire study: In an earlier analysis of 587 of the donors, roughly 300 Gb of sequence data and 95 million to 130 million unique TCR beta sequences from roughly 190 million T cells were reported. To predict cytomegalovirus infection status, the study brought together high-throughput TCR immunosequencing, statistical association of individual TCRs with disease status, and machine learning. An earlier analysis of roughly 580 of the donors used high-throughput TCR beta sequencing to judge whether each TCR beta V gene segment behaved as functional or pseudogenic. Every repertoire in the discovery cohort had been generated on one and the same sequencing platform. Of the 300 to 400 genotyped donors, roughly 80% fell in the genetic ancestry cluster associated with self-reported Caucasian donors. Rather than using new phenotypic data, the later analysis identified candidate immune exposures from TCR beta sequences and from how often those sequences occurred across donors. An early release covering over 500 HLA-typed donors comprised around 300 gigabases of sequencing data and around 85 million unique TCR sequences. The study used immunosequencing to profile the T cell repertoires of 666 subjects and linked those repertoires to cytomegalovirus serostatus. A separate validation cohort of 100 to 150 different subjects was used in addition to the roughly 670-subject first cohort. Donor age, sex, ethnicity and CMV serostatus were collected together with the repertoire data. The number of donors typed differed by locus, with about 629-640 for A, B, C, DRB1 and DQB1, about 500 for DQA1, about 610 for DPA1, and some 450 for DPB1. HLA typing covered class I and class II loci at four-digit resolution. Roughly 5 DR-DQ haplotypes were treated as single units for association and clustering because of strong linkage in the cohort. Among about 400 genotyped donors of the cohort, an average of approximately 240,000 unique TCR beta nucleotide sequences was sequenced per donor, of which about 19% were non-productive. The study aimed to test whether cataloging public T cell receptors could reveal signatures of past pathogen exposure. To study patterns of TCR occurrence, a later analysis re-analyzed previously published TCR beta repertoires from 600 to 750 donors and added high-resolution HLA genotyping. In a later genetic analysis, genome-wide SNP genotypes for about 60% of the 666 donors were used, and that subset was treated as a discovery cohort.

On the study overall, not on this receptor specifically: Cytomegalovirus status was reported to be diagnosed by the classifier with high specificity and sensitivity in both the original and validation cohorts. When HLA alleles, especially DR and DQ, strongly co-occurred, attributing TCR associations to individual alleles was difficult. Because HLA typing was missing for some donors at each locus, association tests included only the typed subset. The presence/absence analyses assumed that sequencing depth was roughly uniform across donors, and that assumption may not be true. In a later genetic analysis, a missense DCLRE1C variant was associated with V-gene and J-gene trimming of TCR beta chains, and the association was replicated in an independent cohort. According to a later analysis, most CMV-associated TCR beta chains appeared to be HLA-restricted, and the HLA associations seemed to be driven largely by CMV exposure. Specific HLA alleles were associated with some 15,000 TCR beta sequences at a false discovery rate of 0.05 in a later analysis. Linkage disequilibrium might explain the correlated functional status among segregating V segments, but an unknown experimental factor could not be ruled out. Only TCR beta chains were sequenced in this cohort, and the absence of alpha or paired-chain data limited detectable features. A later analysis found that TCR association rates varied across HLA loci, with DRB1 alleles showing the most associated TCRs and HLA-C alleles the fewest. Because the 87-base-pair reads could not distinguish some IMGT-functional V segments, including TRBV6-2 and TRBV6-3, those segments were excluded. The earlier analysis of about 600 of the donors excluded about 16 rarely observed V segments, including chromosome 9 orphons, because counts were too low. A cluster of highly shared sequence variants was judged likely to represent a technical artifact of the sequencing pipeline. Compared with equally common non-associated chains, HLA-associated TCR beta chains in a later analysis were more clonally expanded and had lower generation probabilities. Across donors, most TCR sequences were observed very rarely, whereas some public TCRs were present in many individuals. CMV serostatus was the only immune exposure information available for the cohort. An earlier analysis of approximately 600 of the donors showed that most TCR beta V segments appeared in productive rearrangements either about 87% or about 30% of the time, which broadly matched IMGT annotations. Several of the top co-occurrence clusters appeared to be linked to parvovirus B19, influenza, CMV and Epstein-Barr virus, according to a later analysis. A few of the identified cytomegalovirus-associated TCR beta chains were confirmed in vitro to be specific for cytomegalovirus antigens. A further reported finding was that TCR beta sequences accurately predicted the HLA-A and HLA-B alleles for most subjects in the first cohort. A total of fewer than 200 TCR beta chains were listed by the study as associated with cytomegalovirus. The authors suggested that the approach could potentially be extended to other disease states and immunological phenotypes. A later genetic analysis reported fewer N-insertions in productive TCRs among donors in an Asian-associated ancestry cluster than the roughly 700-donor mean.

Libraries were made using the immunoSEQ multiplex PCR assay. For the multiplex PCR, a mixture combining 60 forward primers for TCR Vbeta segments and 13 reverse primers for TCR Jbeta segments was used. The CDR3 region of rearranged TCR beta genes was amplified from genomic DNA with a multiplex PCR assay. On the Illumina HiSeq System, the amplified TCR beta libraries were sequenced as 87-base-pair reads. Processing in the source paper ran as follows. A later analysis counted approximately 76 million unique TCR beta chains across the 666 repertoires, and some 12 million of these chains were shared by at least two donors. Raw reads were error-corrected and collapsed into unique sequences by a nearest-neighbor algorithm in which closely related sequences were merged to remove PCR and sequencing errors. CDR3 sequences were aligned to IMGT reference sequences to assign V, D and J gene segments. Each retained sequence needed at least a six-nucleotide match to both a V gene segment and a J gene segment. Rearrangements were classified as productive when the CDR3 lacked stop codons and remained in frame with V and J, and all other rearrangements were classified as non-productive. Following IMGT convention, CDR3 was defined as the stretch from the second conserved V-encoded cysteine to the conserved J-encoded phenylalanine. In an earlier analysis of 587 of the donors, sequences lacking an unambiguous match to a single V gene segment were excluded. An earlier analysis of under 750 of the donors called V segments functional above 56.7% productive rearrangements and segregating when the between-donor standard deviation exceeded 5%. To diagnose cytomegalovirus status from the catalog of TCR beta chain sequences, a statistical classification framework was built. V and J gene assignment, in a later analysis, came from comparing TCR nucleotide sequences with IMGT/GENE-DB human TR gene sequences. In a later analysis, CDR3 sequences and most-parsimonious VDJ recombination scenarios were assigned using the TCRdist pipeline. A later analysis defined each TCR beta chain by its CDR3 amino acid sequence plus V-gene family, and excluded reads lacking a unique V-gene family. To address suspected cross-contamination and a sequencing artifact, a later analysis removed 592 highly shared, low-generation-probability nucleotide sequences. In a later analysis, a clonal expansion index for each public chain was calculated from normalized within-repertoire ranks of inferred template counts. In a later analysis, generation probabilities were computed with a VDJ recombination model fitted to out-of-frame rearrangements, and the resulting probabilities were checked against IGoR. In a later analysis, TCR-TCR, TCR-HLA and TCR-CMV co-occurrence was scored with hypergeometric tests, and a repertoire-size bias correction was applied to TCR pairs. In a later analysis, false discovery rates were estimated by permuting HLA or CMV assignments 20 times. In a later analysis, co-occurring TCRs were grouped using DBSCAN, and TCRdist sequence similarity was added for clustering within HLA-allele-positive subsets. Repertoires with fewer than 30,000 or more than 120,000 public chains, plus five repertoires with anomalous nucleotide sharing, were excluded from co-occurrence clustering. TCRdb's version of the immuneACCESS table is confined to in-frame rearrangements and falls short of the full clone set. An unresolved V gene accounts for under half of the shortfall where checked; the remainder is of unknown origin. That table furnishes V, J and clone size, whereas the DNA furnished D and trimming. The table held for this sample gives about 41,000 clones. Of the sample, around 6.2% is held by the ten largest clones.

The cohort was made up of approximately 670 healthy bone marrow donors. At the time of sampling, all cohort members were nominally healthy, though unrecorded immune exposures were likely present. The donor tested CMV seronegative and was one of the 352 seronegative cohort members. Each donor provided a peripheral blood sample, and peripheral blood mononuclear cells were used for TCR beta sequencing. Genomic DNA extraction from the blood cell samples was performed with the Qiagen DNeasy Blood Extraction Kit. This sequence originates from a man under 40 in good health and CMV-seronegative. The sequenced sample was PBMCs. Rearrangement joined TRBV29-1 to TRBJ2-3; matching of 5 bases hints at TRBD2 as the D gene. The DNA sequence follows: TGCAGCGCGATACTAGGAAGAACAGATACGCAGTATTTT. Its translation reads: CSAILGRTDTQYF.